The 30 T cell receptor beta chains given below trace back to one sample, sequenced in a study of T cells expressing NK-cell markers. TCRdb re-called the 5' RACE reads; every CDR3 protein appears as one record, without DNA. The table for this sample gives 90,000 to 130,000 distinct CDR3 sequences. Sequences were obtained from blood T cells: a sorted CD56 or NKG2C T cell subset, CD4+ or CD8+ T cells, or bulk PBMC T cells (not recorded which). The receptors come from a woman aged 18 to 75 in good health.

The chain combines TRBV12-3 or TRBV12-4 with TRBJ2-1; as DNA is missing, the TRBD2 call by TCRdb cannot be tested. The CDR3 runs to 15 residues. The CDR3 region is CASSQPAAGGYEQFF.

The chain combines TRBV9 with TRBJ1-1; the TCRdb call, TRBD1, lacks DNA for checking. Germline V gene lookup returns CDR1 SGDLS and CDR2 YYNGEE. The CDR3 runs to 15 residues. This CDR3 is CASSAQGYKDTEAFF.

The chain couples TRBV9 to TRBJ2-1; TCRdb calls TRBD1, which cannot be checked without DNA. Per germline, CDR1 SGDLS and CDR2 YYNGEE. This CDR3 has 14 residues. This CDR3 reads CASSVDGRLGEQFF.

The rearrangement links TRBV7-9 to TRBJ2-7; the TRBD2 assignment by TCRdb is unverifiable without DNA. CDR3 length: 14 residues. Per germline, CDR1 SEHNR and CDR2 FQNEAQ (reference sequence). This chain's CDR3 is CASSLRGLAYEQYF.

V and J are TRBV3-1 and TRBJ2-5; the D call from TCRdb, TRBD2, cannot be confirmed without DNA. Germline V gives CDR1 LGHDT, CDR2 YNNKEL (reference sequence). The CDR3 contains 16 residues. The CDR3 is CASSPRLEGGLETQYF.

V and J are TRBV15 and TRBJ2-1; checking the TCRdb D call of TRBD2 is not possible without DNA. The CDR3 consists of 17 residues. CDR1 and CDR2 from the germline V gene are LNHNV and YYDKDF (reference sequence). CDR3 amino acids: CATSLALHPSSYNEQFF.

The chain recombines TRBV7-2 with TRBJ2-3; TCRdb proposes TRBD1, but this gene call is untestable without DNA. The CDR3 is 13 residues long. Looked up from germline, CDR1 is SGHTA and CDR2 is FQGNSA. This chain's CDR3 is CASSPPRTNTQYF.

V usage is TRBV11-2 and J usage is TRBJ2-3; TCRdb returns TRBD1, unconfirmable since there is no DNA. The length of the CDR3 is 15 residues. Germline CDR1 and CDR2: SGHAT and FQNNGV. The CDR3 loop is CASGGAQGPTDTQYF.

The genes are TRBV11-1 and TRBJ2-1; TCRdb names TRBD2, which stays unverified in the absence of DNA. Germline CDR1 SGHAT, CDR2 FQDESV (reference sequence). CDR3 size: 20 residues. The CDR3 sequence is CASSLVGVSGARYSYNEQFF.

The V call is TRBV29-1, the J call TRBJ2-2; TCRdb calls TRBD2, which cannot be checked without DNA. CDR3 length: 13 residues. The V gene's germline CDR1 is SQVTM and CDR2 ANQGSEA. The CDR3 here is CSVAGGNTGELFF.

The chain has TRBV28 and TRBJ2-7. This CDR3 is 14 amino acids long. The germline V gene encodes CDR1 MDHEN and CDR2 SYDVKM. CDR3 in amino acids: CASSFRVGAYEQYF.

CDR3 residues: CASSPDEGNYGYTF. The chain recombines TRBV4-3 with TRBJ1-2. Per germline, CDR1 LGHNA and CDR2 YSLEER. This CDR3 has 14 amino acids.

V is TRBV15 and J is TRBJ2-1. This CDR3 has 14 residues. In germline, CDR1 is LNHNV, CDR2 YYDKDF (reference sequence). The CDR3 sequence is CATSSSVVYNEQFF.

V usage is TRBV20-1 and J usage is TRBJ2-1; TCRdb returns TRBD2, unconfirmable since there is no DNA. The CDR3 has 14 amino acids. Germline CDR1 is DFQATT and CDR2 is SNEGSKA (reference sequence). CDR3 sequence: CSASLLAVYNEQFF.

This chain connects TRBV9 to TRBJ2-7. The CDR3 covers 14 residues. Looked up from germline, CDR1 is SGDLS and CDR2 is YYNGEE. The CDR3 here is CASSVEVEFDEQYF. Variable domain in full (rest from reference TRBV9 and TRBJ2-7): DSGVTQTPKHLITATGQRVTLRCSPRSGDLSVYWYQQSLDQGLQFLIQYYNGEERAKGNILERFSAQQFPDLHSELNLSSLELGDSALYFCASSVEVEFDEQYFGPGTRLTVT.

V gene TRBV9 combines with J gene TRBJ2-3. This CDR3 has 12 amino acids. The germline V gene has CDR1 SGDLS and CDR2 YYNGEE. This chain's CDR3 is CASSGTSITQYF.

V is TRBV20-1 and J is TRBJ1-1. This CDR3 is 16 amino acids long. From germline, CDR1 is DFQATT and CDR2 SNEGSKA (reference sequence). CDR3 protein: CSARVISRKMNTEAFF.

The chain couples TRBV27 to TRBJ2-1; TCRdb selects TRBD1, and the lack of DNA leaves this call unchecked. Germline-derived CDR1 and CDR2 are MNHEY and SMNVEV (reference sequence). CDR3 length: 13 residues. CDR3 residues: CASHPQGNNEQFF.

The CDR3 loop is CASSQGNGILTGELFF. The V call is TRBV4-3, the J call TRBJ2-2; TCRdb calls TRBD1, which cannot be checked without DNA. This CDR3 has 16 residues. Germline V gene lookup returns CDR1 LGHNA and CDR2 YSLEER.

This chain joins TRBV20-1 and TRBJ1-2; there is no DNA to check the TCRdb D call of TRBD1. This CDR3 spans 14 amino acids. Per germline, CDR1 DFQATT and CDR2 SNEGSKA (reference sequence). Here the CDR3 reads CSARRTGGLYGYTF.

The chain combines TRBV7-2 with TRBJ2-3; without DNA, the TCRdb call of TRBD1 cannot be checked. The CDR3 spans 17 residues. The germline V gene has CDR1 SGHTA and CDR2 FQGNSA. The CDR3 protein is CASSFPKRGAIDDTQYF.

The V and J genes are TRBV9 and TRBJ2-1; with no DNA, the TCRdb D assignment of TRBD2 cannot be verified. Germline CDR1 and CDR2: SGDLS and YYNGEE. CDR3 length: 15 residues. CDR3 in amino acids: CASSVLAGAPNEQFF. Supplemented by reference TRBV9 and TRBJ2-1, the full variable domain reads DSGVTQTPKHLITATGQRVTLRCSPRSGDLSVYWYQQSLDQGLQFLIQYYNGEERAKGNILERFSAQQFPDLHSELNLSSLELGDSALYFCASSVLAGAPNEQFFGPGTRLTVL.

CDR3 in amino acids: CASSPRRALVKNIQYF. The genes are TRBV27 and TRBJ2-4; TCRdb calls TRBD2, which cannot be checked without DNA. Germline V lookup: CDR1 MNHEY, CDR2 SMNVEV (reference sequence). The length of the CDR3 is 16 residues.

CDR3 sequence reads: CSVRSNSDTQYF. This chain joins TRBV29-1 and TRBJ2-3. Germline CDR1 and CDR2: SQVTM and ANQGSEA. The CDR3 is made up of 12 amino acids.

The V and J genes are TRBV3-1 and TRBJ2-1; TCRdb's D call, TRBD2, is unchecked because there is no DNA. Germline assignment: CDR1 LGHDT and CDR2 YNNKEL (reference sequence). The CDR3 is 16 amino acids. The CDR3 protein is CASSQGLASGRYEQFF.

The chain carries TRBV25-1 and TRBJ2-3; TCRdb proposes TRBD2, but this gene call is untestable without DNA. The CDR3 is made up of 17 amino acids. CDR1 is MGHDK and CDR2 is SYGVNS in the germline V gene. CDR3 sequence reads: CASSEVGAGALLDTQYF. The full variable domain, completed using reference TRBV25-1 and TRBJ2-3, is EADIYQTPRYLVIGTGKKITLECSQTMGHDKMYWYQQDPGMELHLIHYSYGVNSTEKGDLSSESTVSRIRTEHFPLTLESARPSHTSQYLCASSEVGAGALLDTQYFGPGTRLTVL.

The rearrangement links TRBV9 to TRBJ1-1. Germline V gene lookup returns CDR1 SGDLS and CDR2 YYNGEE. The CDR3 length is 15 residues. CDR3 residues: CASSDTHEEDTEAFF.

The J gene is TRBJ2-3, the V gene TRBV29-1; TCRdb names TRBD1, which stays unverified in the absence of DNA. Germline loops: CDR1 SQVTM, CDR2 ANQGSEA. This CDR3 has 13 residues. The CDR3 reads CSVDPQGTDTQYF.

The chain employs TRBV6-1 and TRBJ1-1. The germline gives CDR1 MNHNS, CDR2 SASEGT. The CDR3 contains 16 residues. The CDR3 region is CASSIRGEGVFAEAFF.

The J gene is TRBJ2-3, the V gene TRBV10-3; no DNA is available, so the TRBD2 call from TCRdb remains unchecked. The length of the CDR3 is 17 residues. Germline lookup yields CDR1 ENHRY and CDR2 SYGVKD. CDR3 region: CATLVGTSGSLRDTQYF.